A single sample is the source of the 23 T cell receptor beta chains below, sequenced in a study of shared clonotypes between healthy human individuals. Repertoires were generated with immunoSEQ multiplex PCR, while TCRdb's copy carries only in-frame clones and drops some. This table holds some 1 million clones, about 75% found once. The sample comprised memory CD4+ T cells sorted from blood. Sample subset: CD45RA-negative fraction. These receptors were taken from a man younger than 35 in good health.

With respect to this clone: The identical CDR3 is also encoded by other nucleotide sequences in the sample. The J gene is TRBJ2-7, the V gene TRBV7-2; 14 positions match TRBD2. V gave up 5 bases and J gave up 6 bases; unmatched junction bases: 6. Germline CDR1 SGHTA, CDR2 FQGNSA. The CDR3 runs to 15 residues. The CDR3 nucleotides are TGTGCCAGCAGCCCCGGACTAGCGGGAGGTCGCGAGCAGTACTTC. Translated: CASSPGLAGGREQYF.

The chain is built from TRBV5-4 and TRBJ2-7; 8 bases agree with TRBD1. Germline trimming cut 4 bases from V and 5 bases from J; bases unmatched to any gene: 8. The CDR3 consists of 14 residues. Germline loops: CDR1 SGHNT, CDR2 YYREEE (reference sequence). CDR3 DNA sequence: TGTGCCAGCAGCCCGACAGGGGAATTAAACGAGCAGTACTTC. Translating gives CASSPTGELNEQYF.

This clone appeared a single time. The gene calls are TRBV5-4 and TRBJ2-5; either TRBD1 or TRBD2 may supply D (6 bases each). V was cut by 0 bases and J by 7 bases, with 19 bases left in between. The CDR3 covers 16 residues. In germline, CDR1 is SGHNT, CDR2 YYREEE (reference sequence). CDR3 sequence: CASSLAGGGGEVTQYF. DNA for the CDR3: TGTGCCAGCAGCTTGGCCGGAGGGGGAGGAGAAGTGACCCAGTACTTC.

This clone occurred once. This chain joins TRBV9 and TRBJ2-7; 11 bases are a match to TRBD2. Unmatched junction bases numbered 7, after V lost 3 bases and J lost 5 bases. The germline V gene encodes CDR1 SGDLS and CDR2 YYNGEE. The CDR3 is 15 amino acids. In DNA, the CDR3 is TGTGCCAGCAGCGACACTAGCGGGAGTGTCCACGAGCAGTACTTC. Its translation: CASSDTSGSVHEQYF.

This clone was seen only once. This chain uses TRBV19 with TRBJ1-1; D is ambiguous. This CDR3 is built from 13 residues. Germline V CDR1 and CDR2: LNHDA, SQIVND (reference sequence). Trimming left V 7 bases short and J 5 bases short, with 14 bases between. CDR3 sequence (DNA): TGTGCCAGTACCTTAAACAGACCAACTGAAGCTTTCTTT. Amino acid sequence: CASTLNRPTEAFF.

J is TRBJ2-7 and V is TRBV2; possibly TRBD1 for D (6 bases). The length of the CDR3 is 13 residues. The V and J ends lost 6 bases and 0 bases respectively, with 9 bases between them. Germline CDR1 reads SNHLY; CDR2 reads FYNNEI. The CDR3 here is CASRGAPSYEQYF. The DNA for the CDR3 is TGTGCCAGCAGGGGGGCCCCCTCCTACGAGCAGTACTTC.

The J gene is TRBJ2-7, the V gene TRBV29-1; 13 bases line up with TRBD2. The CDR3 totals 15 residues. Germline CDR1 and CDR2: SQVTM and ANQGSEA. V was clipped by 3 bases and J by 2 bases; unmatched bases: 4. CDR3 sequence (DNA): TGCAGCGTTGACGGACTAGCGGGAGTCCCCTACGAGCAGTACTTC. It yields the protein CSVDGLAGVPYEQYF.

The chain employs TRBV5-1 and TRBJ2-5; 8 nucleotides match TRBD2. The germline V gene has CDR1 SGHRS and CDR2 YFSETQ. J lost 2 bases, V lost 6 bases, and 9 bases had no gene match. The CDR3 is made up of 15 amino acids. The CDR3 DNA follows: TGCGCCAGCACCTTCACGGGGGGGACACAAGAGACCCAGTACTTC. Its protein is CASTFTGGTQETQYF.

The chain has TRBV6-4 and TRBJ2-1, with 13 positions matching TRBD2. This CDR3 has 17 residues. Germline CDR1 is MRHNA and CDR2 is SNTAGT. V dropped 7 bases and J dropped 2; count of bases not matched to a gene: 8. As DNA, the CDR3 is TGTGCCAGCACCAAACTCGGACTAGCGGGAGCCTACAATGAGCAGTTCTTC. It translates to CASTKLGLAGAYNEQFF.

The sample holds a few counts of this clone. The chain's CDR3 is CAWSRTTGELFF. The CDR3 nucleotides read TGTGCCTGGAGTCGTACCACCGGGGAGCTGTTTTTT. V is TRBV30 and J is TRBJ2-2, with D unclear. V lost 2 bases and J 4 bases, leaving 5 bases between the germline ends. The germline CDR1 and CDR2 sequences are GTSNPN and SVGIG (reference sequence). The CDR3 sequence is 12 residues long. Combining the CDR3 with reference TRBV30 and TRBJ2-2 gives the whole variable domain SQTIHQWPATLVQPVGSPLSLECTVEGTSNPNLYWYRQAAGRGLQLLFYSVGIGQISSEVPQNLSASRPQDRQFILSSKKLLLSDSGFYLCAWSRTTGELFFGEGSRLTVL.

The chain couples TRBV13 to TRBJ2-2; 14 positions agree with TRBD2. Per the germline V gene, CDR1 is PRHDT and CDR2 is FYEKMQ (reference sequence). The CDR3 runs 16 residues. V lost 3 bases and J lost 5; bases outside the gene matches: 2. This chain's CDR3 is CASSFGTSGRTGELFF. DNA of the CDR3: TGTGCCAGCAGCTTCGGGACTAGCGGGAGAACCGGGGAGCTGTTTTTT.

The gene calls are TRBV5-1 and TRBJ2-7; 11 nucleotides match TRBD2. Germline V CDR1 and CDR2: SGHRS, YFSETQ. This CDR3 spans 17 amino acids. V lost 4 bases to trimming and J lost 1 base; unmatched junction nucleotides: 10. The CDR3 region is CASSRFTSGGVSYEQYF. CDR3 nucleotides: TGCGCCAGCAGCAGATTTACTAGCGGGGGTGTATCCTACGAGCAGTACTTC. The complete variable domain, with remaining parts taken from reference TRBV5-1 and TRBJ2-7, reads KAGVTQTPRYLIKTRGQQVTLSCSPISGHRSVSWYQQTPGQGLQFLFEYFSETQRNKGNFPGRFSGRQFSNSRSEMNVSTLELGDSALYLCASSRFTSGGVSYEQYFGPGTRLTVT.

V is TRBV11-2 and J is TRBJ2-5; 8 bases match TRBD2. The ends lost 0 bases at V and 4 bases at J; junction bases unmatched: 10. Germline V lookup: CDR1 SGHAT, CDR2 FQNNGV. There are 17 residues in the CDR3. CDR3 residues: CASSLDKFLAGRETQYF. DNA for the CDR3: TGTGCCAGCAGCTTAGATAAGTTCCTAGCGGGTAGAGAGACCCAGTACTTC.

CDR3 nucleotides: TGTGCCAGCAGCTTAGGGGCCGGACAGGGAGGTAATGAGCAGTTCTTC. Its protein product is CASSLGAGQGGNEQFF. This sequence joins TRBV7-2 and TRBJ2-1; TRBD1 matches at 8 bases. With V trimmed by 1 base and J by 7 bases, 9 bases remained unmatched. CDR3 size: 16 residues. Per the germline V gene, CDR1 is SGHTA and CDR2 is FQGNSA.

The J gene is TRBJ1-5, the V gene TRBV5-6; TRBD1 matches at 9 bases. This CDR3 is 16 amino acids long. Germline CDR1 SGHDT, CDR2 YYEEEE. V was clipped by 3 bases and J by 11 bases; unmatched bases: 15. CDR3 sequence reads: CASSSSGTGKGTTQHF. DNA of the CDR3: TGTGCCAGCAGCTCTTCCGGGACAGGGAAGGGTACGACCCAGCATTTT.

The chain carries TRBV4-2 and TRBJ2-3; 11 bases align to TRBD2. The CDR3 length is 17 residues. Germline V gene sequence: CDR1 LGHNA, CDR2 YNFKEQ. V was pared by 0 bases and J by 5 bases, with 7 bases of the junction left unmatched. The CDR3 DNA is TGTGCCAGCAGCCAAGAGTCGCTAGCGGGGGGAAGAGATACGCAGTATTTT. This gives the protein CASSQESLAGGRDTQYF.

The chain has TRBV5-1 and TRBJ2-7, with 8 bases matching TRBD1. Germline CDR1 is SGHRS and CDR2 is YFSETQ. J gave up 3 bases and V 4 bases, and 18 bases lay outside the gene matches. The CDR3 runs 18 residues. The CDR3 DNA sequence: TGCGCCAGCAGCGTGGACTTAACTGACAGGGGCAGAAGCTACGAGCAGTACTTC. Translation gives CASSVDLTDRGRSYEQYF.

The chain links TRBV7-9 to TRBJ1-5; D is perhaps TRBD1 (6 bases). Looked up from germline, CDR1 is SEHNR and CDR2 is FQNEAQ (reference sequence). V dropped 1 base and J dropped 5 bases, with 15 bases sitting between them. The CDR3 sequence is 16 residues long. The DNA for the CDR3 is TGTGCCAGCAGCTTAGGGGTAACAGGGTGGCATCAGCCCCAGCATTTT. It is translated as CASSLGVTGWHQPQHF.

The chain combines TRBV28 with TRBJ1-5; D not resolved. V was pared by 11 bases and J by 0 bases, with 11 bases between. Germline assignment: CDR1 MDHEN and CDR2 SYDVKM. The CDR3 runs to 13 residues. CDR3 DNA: TGTGCCTCCTCGTTCAGTAGCAATCAGCCCCAGCATTTT. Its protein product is CASSFSSNQPQHF. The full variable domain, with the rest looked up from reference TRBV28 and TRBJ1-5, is DVKVTQSSRYLVKRTGEKVFLECVQDMDHENMFWYRQDPGLGLRLIYFSYDVKMKEKGDIPEGYSVSREKKERFSLILESASTNQTSMYLCASSFSSNQPQHFGDGTRLSIL.

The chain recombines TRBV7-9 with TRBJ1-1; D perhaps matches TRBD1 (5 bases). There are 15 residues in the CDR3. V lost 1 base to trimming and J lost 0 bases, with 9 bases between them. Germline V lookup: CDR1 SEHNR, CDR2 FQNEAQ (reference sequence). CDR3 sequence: CASSLGGTLNTEAFF. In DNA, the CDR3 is TGTGCCAGCAGCTTAGGGGGGACCCTGAACACTGAAGCTTTCTTT.

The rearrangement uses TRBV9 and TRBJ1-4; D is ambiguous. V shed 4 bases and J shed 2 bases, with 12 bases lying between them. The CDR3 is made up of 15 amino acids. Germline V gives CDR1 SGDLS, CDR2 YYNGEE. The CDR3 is CASSLGGVTNEKLFF. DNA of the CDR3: TGTGCCAGCAGCTTGGGTGGGGTGACTAATGAAAAACTGTTTTTT.

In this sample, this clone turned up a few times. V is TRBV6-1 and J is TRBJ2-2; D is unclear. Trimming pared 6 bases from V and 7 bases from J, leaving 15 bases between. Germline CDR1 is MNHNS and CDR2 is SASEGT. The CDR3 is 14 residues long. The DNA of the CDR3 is TGTGCCAGCAGGACAATAGTAACCAGCGGGGAGCTGTTTTTT. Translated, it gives CASRTIVTSGELFF.

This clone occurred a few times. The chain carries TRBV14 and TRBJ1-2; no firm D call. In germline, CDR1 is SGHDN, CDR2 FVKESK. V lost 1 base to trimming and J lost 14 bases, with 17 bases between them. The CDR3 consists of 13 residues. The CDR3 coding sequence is TGTGCCAGCAGCCAAGGTCTTCGCCGAGAGGAGACCTTC. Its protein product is CASSQGLRREETF.